The 15 T cell receptor beta chains below come from one sample, sequenced in a study of control samples from healthy donors and cancer patients. The data were produced by immunoSEQ multiplex PCR, yet TCRdb's version contains in-frame clones alone and is incomplete. The data contain 150,000 or so clones, roughly 94% of them seen just once; the ten biggest clones take up approximately 15%. Sequences were obtained from PBMCs. These receptors originate from a man aged 55 to 70 with colorectal cancer.

The chain carries TRBV14 and TRBJ1-1; possible D gene TRBD1, 6 bases. This CDR3 contains 15 residues. The V end lost 2 bases, the J end lost 1 base, and 11 bases lay between the germline ends. The germline gives CDR1 SGHDN, CDR2 FVKESK. In DNA form, the CDR3 reads TGTGCCAGCAGCCAATCATCCAGGGGGAACACTGAAGCTTTCTTT. Its protein product is CASSQSSRGNTEAFF.

The rearrangement joins TRBV7-2 to TRBJ1-1; D possibly corresponds to TRBD1 (5 bases). The V and J ends lost 6 bases and 4 bases respectively, with 12 bases between them. The germline CDR1 and CDR2 sequences are SGHTA and FQGNSA. The CDR3 is 13 amino acids. The CDR3 nucleotides read TGTGCCAGCAGAGCAGGCGGGGGCACTGAAGCTTTCTTT. Translated, it gives CASRAGGGTEAFF.

V is TRBV7-2 and J is TRBJ2-3; TRBD2 agrees at 11 bases. The CDR3 covers 16 residues. With V trimmed by 4 bases and J by 4 bases, 7 bases remained unmatched. The germline V gene encodes CDR1 SGHTA and CDR2 FQGNSA. This CDR3 is CASSWIAGGQADTQYF. The CDR3 region has the DNA TGTGCCAGCAGCTGGATAGCGGGGGGGCAGGCAGATACGCAGTATTTT.

The rearrangement joins TRBV27 to TRBJ2-3; TRBD2 matches 10 bases. Germline V gives CDR1 MNHEY, CDR2 SMNVEV (reference sequence). The CDR3 sequence is 15 residues long. The ends lost 6 bases at V and 1 base at J; junction bases unmatched: 4. CDR3 coding DNA: TGTGCCAGCAGCGCCGGGACTAGCGGCACAGATACGCAGTATTTT. Its translation: CASSAGTSGTDTQYF.

The chain joins TRBV7-9 to TRBJ2-7; D possibly corresponds to TRBD1 (6 bases). This CDR3 region has 14 residues. CDR1 is SEHNR, CDR2 FQNEAQ, per germline (reference sequence). Trimming removed 4 bases from V and 2 bases from J, with 12 bases in between. CDR3 protein: CASSSTGLTYEQYF. CDR3 coding DNA: TGTGCCAGCAGCTCTACAGGGCTCACCTACGAGCAGTACTTC.

This chain connects TRBV7-2 to TRBJ2-1; a weak D match, TRBD2 (5 bases). Trimming left V 3 bases short and J 9 bases short, with 15 bases between. Germline V gives CDR1 SGHTA, CDR2 FQGNSA. This CDR3 region has 14 residues. CDR3 DNA: TGTGCCAGCAGCTTTCGAGGAGGTGGCAGTGAGCAGTTCTTC. Amino acid sequence: CASSFRGGGSEQFF.

The rearrangement links TRBV27 to TRBJ1-5, with D possibly TRBD1 on 6 matching bases. Trimming removed 0 bases at V and 0 bases at J, with 9 bases between. The V gene's germline CDR1 is MNHEY and CDR2 SMNVEV (reference sequence). The CDR3 covers 16 residues. CDR3 nucleotide sequence: TGTGCCAGCAGTTTATCAGGGGGTACTAGCAATCAGCCCCAGCATTTT. Protein product: CASSLSGGTSNQPQHF.

The gene calls are TRBV19 and TRBJ1-1; D is uncertain. CDR3 length: 14 residues. Per germline, CDR1 LNHDA and CDR2 SQIVND (reference sequence). Trimming shortened V by 0 bases and J by 1 base, and 6 bases separated the two germline ends. Here the CDR3 reads CASSIDFKNTEAFF. CDR3 sequence (DNA): TGTGCCAGTAGTATAGATTTTAAGAACACTGAAGCTTTCTTT.

The V call is TRBV19, the J call TRBJ1-1; a possible D gene is TRBD1 (5 bases). V shed 7 bases and J shed 5 bases, with 14 bases lying between them. Germline V gene lookup returns CDR1 LNHDA and CDR2 SQIVND (reference sequence). This CDR3 contains 13 residues. Written as DNA, the CDR3 is TGTGCCAGTACGGATAGGGGAAAGACTGAAGCTTTCTTT. This translates into CASTDRGKTEAFF.

The chain has TRBV5-8 and TRBJ2-7; a possible D gene is TRBD1 (5 bases). V was cut by 2 bases and J by 5 bases, with 14 bases left in between. The CDR3 contains 14 residues. Germline lookup yields CDR1 SGHTS and CDR2 YDEGEE. Here the CDR3 reads CASSLGQGENEQYF. The CDR3 region has the DNA TGTGCCAGCAGCTTAGGGCAGGGTGAGAACGAGCAGTACTTC.

The chain combines TRBV6-1 with TRBJ2-5; possibly TRBD1 or TRBD2 for D (6 bases each). The CDR3 consists of 12 residues. From germline, CDR1 is MNHNS and CDR2 SASEGT. The V end lost 3 bases, the J end lost 5 bases, and 7 bases lay between the germline ends. CDR3 in amino acids: CASSDGGETQYF. CDR3 DNA: TGTGCCAGCAGTGACGGGGGCGAGACCCAGTACTTC.

The chain links TRBV19 to TRBJ2-1; D might be TRBD2 (6 bases). The CDR3 consists of 15 residues. V lost 4 bases, J lost 0 bases, and 10 bases lay in between. Looked up from germline, CDR1 is LNHDA and CDR2 is SQIVND (reference sequence). CDR3 nucleotides: TGTGCCAGTAGTAGCATGGGGGGCTCCTACAATGAGCAGTTCTTC. Its translation: CASSSMGGSYNEQFF.

V and J are TRBV18 and TRBJ1-2; perhaps TRBD1 as D (5 bases). The CDR3 spans 13 residues. Germline V gene lookup returns CDR1 KGHSH and CDR2 LQKENI. V gave up 6 bases and J gave up 2 bases, with 10 bases separating them. CDR3 loop: CASSQTDNYGYTF. The CDR3 nucleotides read TGTGCCAGCTCCCAGACAGACAACTATGGCTACACCTTC.

The rearrangement links TRBV18 to TRBJ1-3; tentative D call: TRBD1 (5 bases). Germline V gives CDR1 KGHSH, CDR2 LQKENI. The CDR3 has 16 amino acids. Trimming removed 0 bases at V and 3 bases at J, with 12 bases between. CDR3 nucleotides: TGTGCCAGCTCACCACCGGGTAGGACATTTGGAAACACCATATATTTT. Its translation is CASSPPGRTFGNTIYF. The variable domain in full, completed from reference TRBV18 and TRBJ1-3, reads NAGVMQNPRHLVRRRGQEARLRCSPMKGHSHVYWYRQLPEEGLKFMVYLQKENIIDESGMPKERFSAEFPKEGPSILRIQQVVRGDSAAYFCASSPPGRTFGNTIYFGEGSWLTVV.

The J gene is TRBJ1-1, the V gene TRBV11-2; a possible D gene is TRBD1 (6 bases). CDR1 and CDR2 from the germline V gene are SGHAT and FQNNGV. The CDR3 consists of 15 residues. V lost 1 base to trimming and J lost 0 bases, with 9 bases between them. CDR3 sequence (DNA): TGTGCCAGCAGCTTAGGGACAGTCATGAACACTGAAGCTTTCTTT. This translates into CASSLGTVMNTEAFF.